The 15 T cell receptor beta chains listed next were all sequenced from one sample in a study of blood T cells in healthy people across ages. A second about 6 to 12 cycle PCR used barcoded and J-beta primers. TCRdb fed the 5' RACE reads into MiXCR, producing one record per CDR3 protein. The sample holds almost 550,000 distinct CDR3 sequences, around 24% seen once. The same data also went into a second study, on T cells of mothers and their children.

The material sequenced was blood. The source is a boy aged 10-17 years in good health.

This clonotype came up many times. This chain connects TRBV9 to TRBJ2-1, with D perhaps TRBD2 (7 bases). Trimming removed 4 bases from V and 7 bases from J, with 24 bases in between. The V gene's germline CDR1 is SGDLS and CDR2 YYNGEE. This CDR3 region has 17 residues. CDR3 bases: TGTGCCAGCAGCCCAGGGAATGGGGGGGCTCGAAAAAATGAGCAGTTCTTC. Translating gives CASSPGNGGARKNEQFF.

This clonotype showed up just a few times. At one of its ends the junction is not consistent with the germline gene, which may arise from a read error. The rearrangement joins TRBV6-1 to TRBJ1-4; D is uncertain. The CDR3 covers 16 residues. The germline gives CDR1 MNHNS, CDR2 SASEGT. Here the CDR3 reads CANSDPRGPEGEKLFF. CDR3 nucleotide sequence: TGTGCCAACAGTGACCCGCGCGGGCCAGAGGGTGAAAAACTGTTTTTT.

V gene TRBV5-1 combines with J gene TRBJ2-5, with TRBD2 matching over 7 bases. The CDR3 extends over 14 amino acids. With 3 bases clipped from V and 2 bases from J, the junction kept 4 bases outside the gene matches. Per the germline V gene, CDR1 is SGHRS and CDR2 is YFSETQ. The CDR3 DNA sequence: TGCGCCAGCAGCTGGGAGGGTAGGCAAGAGACCCAGTACTTC. It specifies CASSWEGRQETQYF.

V usage is TRBV6-2 or TRBV6-3 and J usage is TRBJ2-3, with TRBD2 matching 7 bases. Germline V gene data show CDR1 as MNHEY and CDR2 as SVGEGT. V dropped 8 bases and J dropped 2; count of bases not matched to a gene: 19. The CDR3 extends over 18 amino acids. CDR3 sequence (DNA): TGTGCCAGCCGACTAGCCCGGGACTCTCTAAGACCCACAGATACGCAGTATTTT. This gives the protein CASRLARDSLRPTDTQYF.

This clonotype was recorded a few times. The rearrangement links TRBV20-1 to TRBJ1-1; no reliable D call. Germline CDR1 reads DFQATT; CDR2 reads SNEGSKA (reference sequence). Trimming took off 2 bases at V and 1 base at J, with 11 bases between the two ends. The CDR3 sequence is 14 residues long. CDR3 region: CSARSGHSNTEAFF. CDR3 nucleotides: TGCAGTGCTAGATCTGGGCACTCGAACACTGAAGCTTTCTTT.

This clonotype was recorded many times. V usage is TRBV4-3 and J usage is TRBJ2-1; D possibly corresponds to TRBD2 (5 bases). The CDR3 is made up of 16 amino acids. The germline gives CDR1 LGHNA, CDR2 YSLEER. Trimming took 0 bases from V and 1 from J, leaving 10 bases between them. The DNA for the CDR3 is TGCGCCAGCAGCCAAGAGGCGGGCGGGTCCTACAATGAGCAGTTCTTC. This encodes CASSQEAGGSYNEQFF.

This clonotype occurred a few times. The V and J genes are TRBV7-2 and TRBJ2-5, with TRBD2 matching 12 bases. V lost 5 bases to trimming and J lost 7 bases; unmatched junction nucleotides: 8. Germline CDR1 is SGHTA and CDR2 is FQGNSA. The CDR3 sequence is 15 residues long. CDR3 amino acids: CASSLRLAGVGTQYF. The CDR3 DNA is TGTGCCAGCAGCCTACGACTAGCGGGAGTGGGGACCCAGTACTTC.

At least ten counts were recorded for this clonotype. The V gene is TRBV20-1, the J gene TRBJ2-5; no definite D call. This CDR3 has 11 amino acids. Germline V gene data show CDR1 as DFQATT and CDR2 as SNEGSKA (reference sequence). V gave up 1 base and J gave up 5 bases, with 5 bases separating them. The CDR3 region is CSARGRETQYF. The CDR3 region has the DNA TGCAGTGCTAGAGGGCGGGAGACCCAGTACTTC.

The CDR3 sequence is CASSQEAGAGYTF. The CDR3 nucleotides are TGCGCCAGCAGCCAAGAGGCAGGTGCTGGCTACACCTTC. The V gene is TRBV4-3, the J gene TRBJ1-2; D is uncertain. The V gene's germline CDR1 is LGHNA and CDR2 YSLEER. This CDR3 contains 13 residues. The ends were cut back, 0 bases at V and 7 bases at J, with 9 bases in the middle.

This rearrangement joins TRBV6-2 or TRBV6-3 to TRBJ2-5, with a tentative D call TRBD1 (7 bases). Gene TRBJ2-7 matches the end of the DNA better, so the J call may be wrong. The germline CDR1 and CDR2 sequences are MNHEY and SVGEGT. CDR3 length: 15 amino acids. The CDR3, as DNA: TGTGCCAGCAGACTGACAGGGACTTCTTCCTACGAGCAGTACTTC. Amino acids: CASRLTGTSSYEQYF.

Many counts were recorded for this clonotype. This chain joins TRBV4-3 and TRBJ2-5; D gene unclear. V lost 1 base and J 2 bases, leaving 8 bases between the germline ends. Germline CDR1 is LGHNA and CDR2 is YSLEER. The CDR3 is 14 amino acids. The CDR3 bases are TGCGCCAGCAGCCAAGGGTTGGAGCAAGAGACCCAGTACTTC. Residues: CASSQGLEQETQYF.

The chain uses TRBV7-2 and TRBJ2-1; 9 positions agree with TRBD2. CDR1 is SGHTA and CDR2 is FQGNSA in the germline V gene. The CDR3 consists of 15 residues. V dropped 5 bases and J dropped 4; count of bases not matched to a gene: 6. The CDR3 sequence: CASSRLAGPYNEQFF. CDR3 DNA sequence: TGTGCCAGCAGCCGCCTAGCGGGGCCTTACAATGAGCAGTTCTTC.

A remark on this clonotype: This may stem from a read error, because a much larger clone lies one nucleotide away. V and J are TRBV20-1 and TRBJ2-7; the D is unclear. This CDR3 is 13 amino acids long. V shed 5 bases and J shed 4 bases, with 15 bases lying between them. CDR1 and CDR2 from the germline V gene are DFQATT and SNEGSKA (reference sequence). The CDR3 spells CSAVERVDYEQYF. CDR3 nucleotides: TGCAGTGCTGTGGAAAGGGTCGATTACGAGCAGTACTTC.

The chain employs TRBV6-6 and TRBJ1-4, with D perhaps TRBD1 (5 bases). The CDR3 has 15 residues. Trimming removed 6 bases at V and 0 bases at J, with 11 bases between. Germline-derived CDR1 and CDR2 are MNHNY and SVGAGI (reference sequence). CDR3 bases: TGTGCCAGCAGCTGGGGCAGGGCAACTAATGAAAAACTGTTTTTT. Protein product: CASSWGRATNEKLFF.

There are a few counts of this clonotype. V usage is TRBV29-1 and J usage is TRBJ2-2; D is ambiguous. V lost 6 bases and J lost 4, with 9 bases in between. Germline lookup yields CDR1 SQVTM and CDR2 ANQGSEA. This CDR3 has 12 residues. This CDR3 is CSVNSITGELFF. The CDR3 bases are TGCAGCGTCAACAGTATCACCGGGGAGCTGTTTTTT.